This T cell receptor (beta chain) was sequenced during a study of cytomegalovirus exposure and HLA in healthy donors. The study, taken as a whole, reports: In a later analysis, V- and J-gene trimming of beta chains associated with a DCLRE1C missense variant, replicated independently. Segments of the TCR beta V type were, in most cases, productive about 87% or about 30% of the time in an earlier analysis.

Those who donated were healthy bone marrow donors. The study ran its PCR with 60 Vbeta and 13 Jbeta primers. Using immunoSEQ multiplex PCR, the repertoire was profiled, and TCRdb retains in-frame clones only, with some absent. Among hundreds of thousands of clones listed, over 65% were seen once. Points on this clone: The antigen is unknown.

The CDR3 sequence is 14 residues long. The J segment lost 6 bases and the V segment lost 5 bases, leaving 5 bases of the junction unmatched. CDR1 and CDR2 (germline): SGHTA, FQGTGA. The chain has TRBV7-3 and TRBJ2-1; 9 bases fit TRBD2. Sequencing used PBMCs. The TCR comes from a man between 40 and 49 years old in good health and CMV-seronegative. Here the CDR3 reads CASSPSGTPNEQFF. The CDR3 nucleotides read TGTGCCAGCAGCCCTAGCGGGACCCCCAATGAGCAGTTCTTC.